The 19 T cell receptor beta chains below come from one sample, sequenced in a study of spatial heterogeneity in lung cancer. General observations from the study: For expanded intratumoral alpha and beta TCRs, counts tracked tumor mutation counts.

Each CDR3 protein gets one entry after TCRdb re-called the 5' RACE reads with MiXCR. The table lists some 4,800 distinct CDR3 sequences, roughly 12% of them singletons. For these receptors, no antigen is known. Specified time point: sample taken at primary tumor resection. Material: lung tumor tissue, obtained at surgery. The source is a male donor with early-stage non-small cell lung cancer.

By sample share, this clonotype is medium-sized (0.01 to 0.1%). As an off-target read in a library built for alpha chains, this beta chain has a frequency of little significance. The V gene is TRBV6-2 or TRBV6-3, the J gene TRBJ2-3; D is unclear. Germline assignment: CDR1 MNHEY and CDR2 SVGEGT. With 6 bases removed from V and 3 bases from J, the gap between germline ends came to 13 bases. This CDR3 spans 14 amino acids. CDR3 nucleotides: TGTGCCAGCAGCCTTTCAAAACGGACAGATACGCAGTATTTT. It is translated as CASSLSKRTDTQYF.

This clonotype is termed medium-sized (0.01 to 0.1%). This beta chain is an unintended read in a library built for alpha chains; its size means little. CDR3 amino acids: CASNPSETGELFF. CDR3 nucleotides: TGTGCCAGCAACCCTTCGGAGACCGGGGAGCTGTTTTTT. The gene calls are TRBV7-9 and TRBJ2-2; no definite D call. The CDR3 covers 13 residues. Trimming stripped 7 bases from V and 5 bases from J, with 11 bases between. Germline V gives CDR1 SEHNR, CDR2 FQNEAQ (reference sequence).

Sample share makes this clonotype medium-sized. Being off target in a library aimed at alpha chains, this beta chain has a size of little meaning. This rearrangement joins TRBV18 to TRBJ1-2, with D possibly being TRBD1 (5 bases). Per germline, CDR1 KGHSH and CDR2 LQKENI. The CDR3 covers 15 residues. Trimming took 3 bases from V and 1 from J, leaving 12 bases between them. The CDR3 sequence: CASSPQGRINYGYTF. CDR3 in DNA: TGTGCCAGCTCACCCCAGGGTCGGATTAACTATGGCTACACCTTC.

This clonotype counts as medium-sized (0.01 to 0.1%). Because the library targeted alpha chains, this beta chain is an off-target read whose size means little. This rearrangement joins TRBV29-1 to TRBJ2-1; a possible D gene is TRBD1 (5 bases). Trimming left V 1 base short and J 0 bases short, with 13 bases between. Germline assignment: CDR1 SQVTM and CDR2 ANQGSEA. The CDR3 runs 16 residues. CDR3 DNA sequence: TGCAGCGTTGAAGTGGGGCTGCGAAGCTCCTACAATGAGCAGTTCTTC. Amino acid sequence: CSVEVGLRSSYNEQFF.

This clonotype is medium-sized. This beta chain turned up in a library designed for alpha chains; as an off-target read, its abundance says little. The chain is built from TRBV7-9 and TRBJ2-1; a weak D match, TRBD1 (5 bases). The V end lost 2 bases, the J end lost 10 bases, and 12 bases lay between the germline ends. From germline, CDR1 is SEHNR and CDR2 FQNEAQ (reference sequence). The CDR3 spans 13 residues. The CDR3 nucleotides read TGTGCCAGCAGCTTAACCCAGGGTGCAGAGCAGTTCTTC. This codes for CASSLTQGAEQFF. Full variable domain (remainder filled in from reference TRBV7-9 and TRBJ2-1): DTGVSQNPRHKITKRGQNVTFRCDPISEHNRLYWYRQTLGQGPEFLTYFQNEAQLEKSRLLSDRFSAERPKGSFSTLEIQRTEQGDSAMYLCASSLTQGAEQFFGPGTRLTVL.

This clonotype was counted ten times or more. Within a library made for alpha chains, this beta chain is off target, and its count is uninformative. CDR3 in amino acids: CATSDPRTGERADTQYF. The CDR3 DNA sequence: TGTGCCACCAGTGACCCCCGGACAGGGGAAAGGGCAGATACGCAGTATTTT. The V gene is TRBV24-1, the J gene TRBJ2-3; 9 nucleotides match TRBD1. The CDR3 covers 17 residues. The J segment lost 4 bases and the V segment lost 4 bases, leaving 11 bases of the junction unmatched. Germline assignment: CDR1 KGHDR and CDR2 SFDVKD.

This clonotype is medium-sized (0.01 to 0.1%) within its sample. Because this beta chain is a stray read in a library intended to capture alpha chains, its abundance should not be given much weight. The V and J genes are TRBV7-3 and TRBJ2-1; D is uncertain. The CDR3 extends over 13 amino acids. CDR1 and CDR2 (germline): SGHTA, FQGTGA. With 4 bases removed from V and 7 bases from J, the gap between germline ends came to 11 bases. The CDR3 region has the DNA TGTGCCAGCAGCTCGTCCGTTGTAAATGAGCAGTTCTTC. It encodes CASSSSVVNEQFF.

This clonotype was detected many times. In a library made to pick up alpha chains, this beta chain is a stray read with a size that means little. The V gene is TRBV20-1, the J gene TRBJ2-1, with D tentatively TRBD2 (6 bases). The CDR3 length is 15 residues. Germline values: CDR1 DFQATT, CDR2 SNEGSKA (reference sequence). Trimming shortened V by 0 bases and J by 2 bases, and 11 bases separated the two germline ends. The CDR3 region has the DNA TGCAGTGCTAGAGATGGGGGGAGCGCCTACAATGAGCAGTTCTTC. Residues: CSARDGGSAYNEQFF.

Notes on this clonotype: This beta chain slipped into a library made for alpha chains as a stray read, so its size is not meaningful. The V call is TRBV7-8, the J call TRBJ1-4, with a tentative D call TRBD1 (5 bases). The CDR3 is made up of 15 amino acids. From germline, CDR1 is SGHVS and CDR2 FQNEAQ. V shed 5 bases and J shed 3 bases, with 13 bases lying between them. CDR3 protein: CASSQTPGPNEKLFF. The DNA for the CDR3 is TGTGCCAGCAGCCAAACCCCAGGGCCTAATGAAAAACTGTTTTTT.

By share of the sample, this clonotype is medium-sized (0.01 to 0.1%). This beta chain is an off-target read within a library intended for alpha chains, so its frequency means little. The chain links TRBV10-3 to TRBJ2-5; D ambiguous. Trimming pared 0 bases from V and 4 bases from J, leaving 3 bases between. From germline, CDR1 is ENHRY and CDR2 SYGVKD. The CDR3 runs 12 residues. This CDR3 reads CAISESLETQYF. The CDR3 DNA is TGTGCCATCAGTGAGTCGCTAGAGACCCAGTACTTC.

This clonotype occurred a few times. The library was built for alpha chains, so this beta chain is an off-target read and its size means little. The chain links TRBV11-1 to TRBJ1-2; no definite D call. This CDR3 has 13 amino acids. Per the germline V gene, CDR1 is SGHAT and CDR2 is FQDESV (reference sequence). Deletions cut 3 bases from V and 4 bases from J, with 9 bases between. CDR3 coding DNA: TGTGCCAGCAGCTTCCCCAGCGGCTATGGCTACACCTTC. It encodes CASSFPSGYGYTF.

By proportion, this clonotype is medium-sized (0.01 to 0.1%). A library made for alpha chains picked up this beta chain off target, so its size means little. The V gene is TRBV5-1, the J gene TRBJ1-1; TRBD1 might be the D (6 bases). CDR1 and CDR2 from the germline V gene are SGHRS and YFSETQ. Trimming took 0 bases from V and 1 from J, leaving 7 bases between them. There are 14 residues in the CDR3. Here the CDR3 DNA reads TGCGCCAGCAGCTTGGGACAGGAGAACACTGAAGCTTTCTTT. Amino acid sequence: CASSLGQENTEAFF.

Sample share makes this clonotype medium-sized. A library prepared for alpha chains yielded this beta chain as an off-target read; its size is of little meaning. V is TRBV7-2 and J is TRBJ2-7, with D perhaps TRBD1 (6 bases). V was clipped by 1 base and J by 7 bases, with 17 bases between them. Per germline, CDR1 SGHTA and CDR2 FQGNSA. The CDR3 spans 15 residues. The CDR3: CASSLGFTGPGEQYF. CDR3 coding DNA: TGTGCCAGCAGCTTAGGATTTACAGGGCCGGGGGAGCAGTACTTC. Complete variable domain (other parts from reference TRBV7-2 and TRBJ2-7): GAGVSQSPSNKVTEKGKDVELRCDPISGHTALYWYRQSLGQGLEFLIYFQGNSAPDKSGLPSDRFSAERTGGSVSTLTIQRTQQEDSAVYLCASSLGFTGPGEQYFGPGTRLTVT.

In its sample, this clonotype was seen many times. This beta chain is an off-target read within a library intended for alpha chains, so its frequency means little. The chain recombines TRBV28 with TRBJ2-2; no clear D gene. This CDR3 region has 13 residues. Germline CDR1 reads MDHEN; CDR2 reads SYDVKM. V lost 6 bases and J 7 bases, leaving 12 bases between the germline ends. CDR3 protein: CASSPVFGGELFF. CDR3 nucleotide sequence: TGTGCCAGCAGCCCCGTGTTCGGCGGGGAGCTGTTTTTT.

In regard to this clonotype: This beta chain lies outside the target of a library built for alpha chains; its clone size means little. In nucleotides, the CDR3 is TGCGCCAGCAGCCAAGACGGGCTAGTTCGATACAATGAGCAGTTCTTC. Protein sequence: CASSQDGLVRYNEQFF. This chain connects TRBV4-3 to TRBJ2-1; D gene uncertain. CDR1 is LGHNA and CDR2 is YSLEER in the germline V gene. V was shortened by 0 bases and J by 4 bases, with 13 bases between the two germline ends. CDR3 length equals 16 residues.

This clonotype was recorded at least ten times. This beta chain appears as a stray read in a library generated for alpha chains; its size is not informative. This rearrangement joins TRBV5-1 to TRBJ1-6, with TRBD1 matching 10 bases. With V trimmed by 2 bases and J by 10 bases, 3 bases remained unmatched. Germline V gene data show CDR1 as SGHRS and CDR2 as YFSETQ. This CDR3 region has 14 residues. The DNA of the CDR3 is TGCGCCAGCAGCTTCGGGACAGGGGACTCACCCCTCCACTTT. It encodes CASSFGTGDSPLHF.

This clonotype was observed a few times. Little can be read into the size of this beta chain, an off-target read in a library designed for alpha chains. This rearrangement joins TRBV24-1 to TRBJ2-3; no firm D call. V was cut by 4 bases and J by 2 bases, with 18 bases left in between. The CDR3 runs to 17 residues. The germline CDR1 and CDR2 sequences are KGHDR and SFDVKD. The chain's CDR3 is CATSDFRRTDATDTQYF. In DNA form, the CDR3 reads TGTGCCACCAGTGACTTCAGACGGACGGACGCCACAGATACGCAGTATTTT.

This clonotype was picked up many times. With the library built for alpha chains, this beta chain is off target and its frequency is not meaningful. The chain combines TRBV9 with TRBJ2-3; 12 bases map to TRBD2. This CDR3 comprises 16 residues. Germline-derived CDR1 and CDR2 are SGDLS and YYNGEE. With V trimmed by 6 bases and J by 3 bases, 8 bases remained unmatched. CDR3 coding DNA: TGTGCCAGCACACCGTCTAGCGGGAGGGAGACAGATACGCAGTATTTT. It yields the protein CASTPSSGRETDTQYF.

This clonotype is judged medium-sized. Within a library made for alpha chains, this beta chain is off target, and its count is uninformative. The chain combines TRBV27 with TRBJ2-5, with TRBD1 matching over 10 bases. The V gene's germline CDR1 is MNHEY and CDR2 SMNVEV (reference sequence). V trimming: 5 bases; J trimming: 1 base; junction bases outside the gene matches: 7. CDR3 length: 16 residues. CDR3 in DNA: TGTGCCAGCAGTCCTCGACAGGGGGCCCTCCAAGAGACCCAGTACTTC. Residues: CASSPRQGALQETQYF.